This T cell receptor beta chain was sequenced during a study of T cell changes during pregnancy in multiple sclerosis. Per the germline V gene, CDR1 is MDHEN and CDR2 is SYDVKM. The CDR3 has 13 residues. V lost 6 bases to trimming and J lost 9 bases, with 15 bases between them. TCRdb's copy holds only in-frame clones and misses some; the assay was immunoSEQ multiplex PCR. Of tens of thousands of clones in the sample, less than 90% were seen once. Sample: CD8+ T cells from peripheral blood mononuclear cells, taken before pregnancy. V is TRBV28 and J is TRBJ2-1; possibly TRBD2 for D (6 bases). The TCR originated in a female donor with multiple sclerosis, enrolled in a pregnancy study. CDR3 region: CASSLASHIEQFF. The CDR3 bases are TGTGCCAGCAGCCTAGCGAGCCACATTGAGCAGTTCTTC. The variable domain in full, completed from reference TRBV28 and TRBJ2-1, reads DVKVTQSSRYLVKRTGEKVFLECVQDMDHENMFWYRQDPGLGLRLIYFSYDVKMKEKGDIPEGYSVSREKKERFSLILESASTNQTSMYLCASSLASHIEQFFGPGTRLTVL.